The 16 T cell receptor beta chains below were found in one sample sequenced in a study of blood T cells in healthy people across ages. The use of a sample-barcoded 5' primer and a J-beta primer mix characterized a second PCR of 7 to 11 cycles. TCRdb used MiXCR to reprocess the 5' RACE reads, holding one entry per CDR3 protein. Here the sample spans approximately 1,700,000 distinct CDR3 sequences, 39% being singletons. The specimen sequenced was blood. The receptors shown here come from a human donor in good health.

The gene calls are TRBV5-1 and TRBJ2-4; TRBD2 matches 7 bases. This CDR3 contains 14 residues. After removal of 3 bases from V and 0 bases from J, the junction contained 0 bases not matched to a gene. Germline CDR1 is SGHRS and CDR2 is YFSETQ. The CDR3 region has the DNA TGCGCCAGCAGCTGGGGGGGAGCCAAAAACATTCAGTACTTC. It codes for CASSWGGAKNIQYF.

The chain is built from TRBV12-3 or TRBV12-4 and TRBJ1-4; TRBD1 might be the D (6 bases). This CDR3 contains 14 residues. Trimming removed 6 bases from V and 8 bases from J, with 16 bases in between. CDR3 DNA sequence: TGTGCCAGCAGCGGTACAGGGTGGCAGGAAAAACTGTTTTTT. Protein: CASSGTGWQEKLFF.

This rearrangement joins TRBV20-1 to TRBJ2-1; TRBD2 is a possible D gene (7 bases). The germline V gene has CDR1 DFQATT and CDR2 SNEGSKA (reference sequence). V lost 7 bases, J lost 7 bases, and 29 bases lay in between. This CDR3 is 17 amino acids long. CDR3 protein: CSGQLRKGGPSSNEQFF. Here the CDR3 DNA reads TGCAGTGGACAATTACGTAAGGGGGGGCCCTCCTCAAATGAGCAGTTCTTC.

V usage is TRBV29-1 and J usage is TRBJ2-3; 10 bases fit TRBD2. CDR1 and CDR2 (germline): SQVTM, ANQGSEA. The CDR3 spans 14 residues. V lost 5 bases, J lost 1 base, and 3 bases stayed unmatched. In DNA, the CDR3 is TGCAGCGTTTCTAGCGGGGGAGGCACAGATACGCAGTATTTT. Its translation: CSVSSGGGTDTQYF.

On this clonotype: A much larger clonotype is one base distant, so this may be a read error. The chain links TRBV20-1 to TRBJ2-5; no clear D. This CDR3 comprises 16 residues. The germline V gene has CDR1 DFQATT and CDR2 SNEGSKA (reference sequence). CDR3: CSARDLQNGVQGTQYF. CDR3 coding DNA: TGCAGTGCTAGAGATCTTCAGAATGGGGTCCAAGGGACCCAGTACTTC.

This clonotype was seen a handful of times. The rearrangement uses TRBV7-3 and TRBJ2-5; possibly TRBD2 for D (5 bases). V was clipped by 0 bases and J by 5 bases, with 10 bases between them. The CDR3 spans 14 residues. Germline V CDR1 and CDR2: SGHTA, FQGTGA. The CDR3 is CASSLTGSEETQYF. CDR3 nucleotide sequence: TGTGCCAGCAGCTTAACGGGGAGTGAGGAGACCCAGTACTTC.

J is TRBJ1-2 and V is TRBV6-5, with D possibly being TRBD1 (5 bases). Germline lookup yields CDR1 MNHEY and CDR2 SVGAGI. The CDR3 sequence is 10 residues long. V was trimmed by 11 bases and J by 8 bases, leaving 12 bases between them. CDR3 DNA: TGTGCCCTCAGGGAGTACGGCTACACCTTC. It is translated as CALREYGYTF.

This clonotype appeared a single time. The rearrangement uses TRBV19 and TRBJ2-4, with D tentatively TRBD1 or TRBD2 (5 bases each). Trimming shortened V by 11 bases and J by 15 bases, and 17 bases separated the two germline ends. The CDR3 is made up of 10 amino acids. From germline, CDR1 is LNHDA and CDR2 SQIVND (reference sequence). The CDR3 here is CAYIGTVVYF. The CDR3 region has the DNA TGTGCCTATATCGGGACGGTTGTGTACTTC.

This chain joins TRBV27 and TRBJ2-4, with D perhaps matching TRBD2 (5 bases). The DNA end lines up better with TRBJ2-7; the J call may be wrong. Germline CDR1 reads MNHEY; CDR2 reads SMNVEV (reference sequence). CDR3 length: 15 residues. CDR3 sequence (DNA): TGTGCCAGCAGTTTGGACGGGGTCCCATCTTACGAGCAGTACTTC. Amino acid sequence: CASSLDGVPSYEQYF.

This clonotype occurred many times. The chain combines TRBV28 with TRBJ2-3; D ambiguous. V shed 5 bases and J shed 5 bases, with 5 bases lying between them. The CDR3 loop spans 11 amino acids. Germline CDR1 and CDR2: MDHEN and SYDVKM. The CDR3 sequence: CASSVKDTQYF. CDR3 nucleotides: TGTGCCAGCAGTGTGAAAGATACGCAGTATTTT. The whole variable domain, remainder taken from reference TRBV28 and TRBJ2-3, is DVKVTQSSRYLVKRTGEKVFLECVQDMDHENMFWYRQDPGLGLRLIYFSYDVKMKEKGDIPEGYSVSREKKERFSLILESASTNQTSMYLCASSVKDTQYFGPGTRLTVL.

The gene calls are TRBV18 and TRBJ2-7; possible D gene TRBD1, 5 bases. The CDR3 covers 15 residues. Germline CDR1 KGHSH, CDR2 LQKENI. V gave up 3 bases and J gave up 9 bases, with 21 bases separating them. CDR3 amino acids: CASSPERGARPGQYF. The CDR3 coding sequence is TGTGCCAGCTCACCGGAGCGTGGGGCGCGGCCAGGGCAGTACTTC. The full variable domain, its missing parts supplied by reference TRBV18 and TRBJ2-7, is NAGVMQNPRHLVRRRGQEARLRCSPMKGHSHVYWYRQLPEEGLKFMVYLQKENIIDESGMPKERFSAEFPKEGPSILRIQQVVRGDSAAYFCASSPERGARPGQYFGPGTRLTVT.

The table lists this clonotype with a few counts. The chain carries TRBV20-1 and TRBJ1-4; possible D gene TRBD1, 6 bases. The CDR3 has 18 residues. Germline CDR1 DFQATT, CDR2 SNEGSKA (reference sequence). V was cut by 3 bases and J by 1 base, with 21 bases left in between. CDR3 in amino acids: CSASPEDSFKLTNEKLFF. The CDR3 bases are TGCAGTGCTAGTCCCGAGGACAGCTTTAAACTAACTAATGAAAAACTGTTTTTT.

The rearrangement joins TRBV29-1 to TRBJ1-1; TRBD1 matches at 9 bases. CDR3 size: 13 residues. With 6 bases clipped from V and 7 bases from J, the junction kept 9 bases outside the gene matches. Germline-derived CDR1 and CDR2 are SQVTM and ANQGSEA. The CDR3 spells CSVSWGQGGEAFF. DNA of the CDR3: TGCAGCGTCTCCTGGGGACAGGGAGGTGAAGCTTTCTTT.

V and J are TRBV13 and TRBJ2-4, with a tentative D call TRBD1 (6 bases). The DNA end favors TRBJ2-7, so the J call may be wrong. The CDR3 is 14 amino acids. The germline CDR1 and CDR2 sequences are PRHDT and FYEKMQ (reference sequence). CDR3 sequence (DNA): TGTGCCAGCAGCGACAACAGGGCACCCCACGAGCAGTACTTC. It specifies CASSDNRAPHEQYF.

The J gene is TRBJ1-2, the V gene TRBV5-6, with D possibly being TRBD1 (5 bases). Germline CDR1 is SGHDT and CDR2 is YYEEEE. The CDR3 consists of 15 residues. V shed 4 bases and J shed 5 bases, with 18 bases lying between them. Written as DNA, the CDR3 is TGTGCCAGCAGCCCCCCTGTGGGGGAACTGTATGGCTACACCTTC. Its protein product is CASSPPVGELYGYTF.

V is TRBV6-5 and J is TRBJ2-3; 8 positions agree with TRBD2. This CDR3 is 16 amino acids long. Trimming removed 6 bases from V and 2 bases from J; junction bases left unmatched: 10. The germline V gene encodes CDR1 MNHEY and CDR2 SVGAGI. Written as DNA, the CDR3 is TGTGCCAGCAGATACCGGGGGGGCGAGAACACAGATACGCAGTATTTT. Amino acid sequence: CASRYRGGENTDTQYF.